The source of this TCR beta chain is a study of cytomegalovirus exposure and HLA in healthy donors. Whole-study findings and limits: TCR beta sequences reportedly predicted most subjects' HLA-A and HLA-B alleles accurately.

Between the trimmed V and J ends, which lost 5 bases and 6 bases, there was a span of 9 bases. Germline V gene lookup returns CDR1 SGHTS and CDR2 YDEGEE. The length of the CDR3 is 12 residues. With respect to this clone: Its target is not known.

60 Vbeta and 13 Jbeta primers were used in PCR. This table comes from immunoSEQ multiplex PCR, and its TCRdb copy is limited to in-frame clones, with some not included. The sample holds about 130,000 clones; about 80% are singletons and the top ten take less than 3%. Sequenced: PBMCs. The receptor was derived from a man under 40 in good health and CMV-seronegative. The chain combines TRBV5-8 with TRBJ1-5; D perhaps matches TRBD1 (6 bases). The CDR3 reads CASSTTGQPQHF. In nucleotides, the CDR3 is TGTGCCAGCAGTACGACAGGTCAGCCCCAGCATTTT.